This record looks at one TCR beta chain sequence and its context. This record comes from a study of blood T cell repertoires in COVID-19. Background on the study: Spain, Italy and the United States supplied samples that represented acute and convalescent COVID-19.

As handled by the study authors: Counts of nucleated cells, estimated from reference gene primer amplification, were obtained. The repertoire was sequenced with immunoSEQ multiplex PCR; TCRdb's copy has only in-frame clones and lacks some. V, J and clone size are taken as reported in that table, and D and trimming were inferred from the DNA itself. The sample records about 140,000 clones, approximately 90% being singletons. This TCR derives from a man aged 60-69 years with active or convalescent COVID-19. Sequenced: peripheral blood.

For the CDR3, the DNA is TGCGCCAGCAGTGTGGAGCGGGGGGGGTTCGAGCAGTACTTC. Translation: CASSVERGGFEQYF. This sequence joins TRBV10-2 and TRBJ2-7; TRBD2 matches 10 bases. Germline CDR1 WSHSY, CDR2 SAAADI. There are 14 residues in the CDR3. Trimming at V came to 4 bases and at J to 6 bases, leaving 6 bases not matched to a gene.